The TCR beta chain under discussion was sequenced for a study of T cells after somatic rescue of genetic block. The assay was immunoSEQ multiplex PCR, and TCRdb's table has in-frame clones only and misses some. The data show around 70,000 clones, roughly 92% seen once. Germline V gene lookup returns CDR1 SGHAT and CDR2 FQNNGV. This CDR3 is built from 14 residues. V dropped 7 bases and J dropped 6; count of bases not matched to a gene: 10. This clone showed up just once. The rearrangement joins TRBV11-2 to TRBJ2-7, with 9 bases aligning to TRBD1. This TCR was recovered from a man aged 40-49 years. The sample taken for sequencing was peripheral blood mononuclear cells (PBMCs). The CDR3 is CASTSLQGAGEQYF. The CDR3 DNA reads TGTGCCAGCACCTCCCTACAGGGGGCGGGCGAGCAGTACTTC.